Each of the 27 T cell receptor beta chains below was sequenced from the same sample in a study of a mutant IDH1 vaccine in newly diagnosed glioma. Repertoires were generated with immunoSEQ multiplex PCR, while TCRdb's copy carries only in-frame clones and drops some. Here the sample spans more than 25,000 clones, roughly 77% being singletons. Their cognate antigens are unknown. Indicated time point: week 5, during vaccination. What each vaccine dose contained was 300 ug of mutant IDH1 20-mer peptide, accompanied by topical imiquimod. Material: PBMCs, obtained from a glioma patient whose treatment included an IDH1 peptide vaccine. Receptor source: a man aged 35 to 55 with glioma.

The V gene is TRBV4-3, the J gene TRBJ2-2; D is perhaps TRBD2 (6 bases). CDR3 length equals 16 residues. The V gene's germline CDR1 is LGHNA and CDR2 YSLEER. The germline V and J ends were trimmed by 0 bases and 7 bases, with 15 bases remaining between them. For the CDR3, the DNA is TGCGCCAGCAGCCAAGATAGGACGGGAGAGGGCGGGGAGCTGTTTTTT. The encoded protein is CASSQDRTGEGGELFF.

This clone was seen only once. The chain has TRBV7-9 and TRBJ1-1; D is undetermined. The germline V gene encodes CDR1 SEHNR and CDR2 FQNEAQ (reference sequence). The CDR3 runs to 12 residues. Trimming left V 5 bases short and J 3 bases short, with 7 bases between. CDR3 DNA sequence: TGTGCCAGCAGCCCAGGATACACTGAAGCTTTCTTT. Residues: CASSPGYTEAFF.

This clone was observed a single time. V is TRBV7-7 and J is TRBJ2-5, with TRBD1 matching over 9 bases. V trimming: 2 bases; J trimming: 4 bases; junction bases outside the gene matches: 5. Germline-derived CDR1 and CDR2 are SSHAT and FNYEAQ (reference sequence). The length of the CDR3 is 15 residues. CDR3 protein: CASSLRDRVGETQYF. The CDR3 DNA is TGTGCCAGCAGCTTAAGGGACAGGGTTGGAGAGACCCAGTACTTC.

In this sample, this clone turned up a few times. The V call is TRBV14, the J call TRBJ1-4; TRBD1 might be the D (5 bases). Trimming stripped 4 bases from V and 0 bases from J, with 12 bases between. The CDR3 totals 16 residues. Germline CDR1 reads SGHDN; CDR2 reads FVKESK. DNA of the CDR3: TGTGCCAGCAGCCGCCGAGGGGCTGCAACTAATGAAAAACTGTTTTTT. Amino acid sequence: CASSRRGAATNEKLFF.

The chain recombines TRBV4-3 with TRBJ2-5; 7 nucleotides agree with TRBD2. V lost 0 bases, J lost 4 bases, and 5 bases stayed unmatched. Germline assignment: CDR1 LGHNA and CDR2 YSLEER. The CDR3 is 15 amino acids. The DNA for the CDR3 is TGCGCCAGCAGCCAAGATGCGGGGGTTCGAGAGACCCAGTACTTC. Its protein product is CASSQDAGVRETQYF.

The rearrangement links TRBV5-6 to TRBJ2-5; 11 bases map to TRBD2. This CDR3 is 13 amino acids long. The ends lost 3 bases at V and 8 bases at J; junction bases unmatched: 3. Germline CDR1 and CDR2: SGHDT and YYEEEE. Here the CDR3 DNA reads TGTGCCAGCAGCTCCGGGACTAGCGGAACCCAGTACTTC. The encoded protein is CASSSGTSGTQYF.

This chain links TRBV6-1 with TRBJ2-7, with 11 bases lining up with TRBD2. In germline, CDR1 is MNHNS, CDR2 SASEGT. The CDR3 is 14 amino acids. V lost 6 bases to trimming and J lost 1 base; unmatched junction nucleotides: 2. The chain's CDR3 is CASSLAGGSYEQYF. The CDR3 DNA reads TGTGCCAGCAGCTTAGCGGGAGGGTCCTACGAGCAGTACTTC.

The rearrangement joins TRBV6-1 to TRBJ2-7; D unclear. This CDR3 contains 13 residues. Trimming stripped 8 bases from V and 3 bases from J, with 14 bases between. Germline V lookup: CDR1 MNHNS, CDR2 SASEGT. The CDR3, as DNA: TGTGCCAGCTCAACTCGGGCCGGCTACGAGCAGTACGTC. Its protein product is CASSTRAGYEQYV.

The chain combines TRBV11-2 with TRBJ2-3, with D unclear. Germline V gene sequence: CDR1 SGHAT, CDR2 FQNNGV. With 1 base removed from V and 0 bases from J, the gap between germline ends came to 11 bases. This CDR3 is 16 amino acids long. CDR3 loop: CASSLGGSLSTDTQYF. Here the CDR3 DNA reads TGTGCCAGCAGCTTAGGCGGCAGCCTAAGCACAGATACGCAGTATTTT.

This clone has just a few counts. A junction boundary mismatches the germline segment, possibly from a read error. This chain uses TRBV2 with TRBJ1-1; D perhaps matches TRBD1 (6 bases). This CDR3 has 13 amino acids. Germline CDR1 SNHLY, CDR2 FYNNEI. CDR3 amino acids: CASTSQGLDEAFF. CDR3 in DNA: TGTGCGAGCACTAGCCAGGGGCTCGATGAAGCTTTCTTT.

The gene calls are TRBV5-6 and TRBJ2-3; tentative D call: TRBD2 (5 bases). The CDR3 is made up of 13 amino acids. V was shortened by 1 base and J by 7 bases, with 10 bases between the two germline ends. Germline-derived CDR1 and CDR2 are SGHDT and YYEEEE. The DNA of the CDR3 is TGTGCCAGCAGCTTGACACTAGGGAATACGCAGTATTTT. Translated, it gives CASSLTLGNTQYF.

The chain combines TRBV5-5 with TRBJ1-1; tentative D call: TRBD1 (6 bases). V shed 1 base and J shed 2 bases, with 9 bases lying between them. CDR1 is SGHKS and CDR2 is YYEKEE in the germline V gene (reference sequence). This CDR3 has 14 amino acids. DNA for the CDR3: TGTGCCAGCAGCTTGCAACAGGGTAACACTGAAGCTTTCTTT. This encodes CASSLQQGNTEAFF. Complete variable domain (other parts from reference TRBV5-5 and TRBJ1-1): DAGVTQSPTHLIKTRGQQVTLRCSPISGHKSVSWYQQVLGQGPQFIFQYYEKEERGRGNFPDRFSARQFPNYSSELNVNALLLGDSALYLCASSLQQGNTEAFFGQGTRLTVV.

The rearrangement joins TRBV19 to TRBJ2-1; no firm D call. There are 15 residues in the CDR3. Germline V gene data show CDR1 as LNHDA and CDR2 as SQIVND (reference sequence). The V end lost 3 bases, the J end lost 0 bases, and 9 bases lay between the germline ends. Here the CDR3 DNA reads TGTGCCAGTAGTATGAGGACGAGCTCCTACAATGAGCAGTTCTTC. The encoded protein is CASSMRTSSYNEQFF.

V usage is TRBV4-1 and J usage is TRBJ1-2, with TRBD1 matching over 7 bases. This CDR3 has 15 amino acids. Trimming removed 4 bases from V and 3 bases from J; junction bases left unmatched: 8. CDR1 is MGHRA and CDR2 is YSYEKL in the germline V gene. CDR3 in DNA: TGCGCCAGCAGCCCCCGGGGAGGGGGCTACTATGGCTACACCTTC. This codes for CASSPRGGGYYGYTF.

The table lists this clone with a count of one. CDR3 sequence reads: CATSRGRGADTEAFF. The CDR3 bases are TGTGCCACCAGCAGAGGCCGGGGGGCTGACACTGAAGCTTTCTTT. V usage is TRBV15 and J usage is TRBJ1-1, with D possibly matching TRBD1 (6 bases). The CDR3 is 15 amino acids. The V end was cut by 1 base, the J end by 3 bases, with 12 bases between. Per the germline V gene, CDR1 is LNHNV and CDR2 is YYDKDF (reference sequence). The whole variable domain, remainder taken from reference TRBV15 and TRBJ1-1, is DAMVIQNPRYQVTQFGKPVTLSCSQTLNHNVMYWYQQKSSQAPKLLFHYYDKDFNNEADTPDNFQSRRPNTSFCFLDIRSPGLGDTAMYLCATSRGRGADTEAFFGQGTRLTVV.

This clone was recorded only once. This chain uses TRBV11-2 with TRBJ2-7; D is unresolved. V was shortened by 0 bases and J by 7 bases, with 13 bases between the two germline ends. CDR3 size: 14 residues. CDR1 and CDR2 (germline): SGHAT, FQNNGV. DNA for the CDR3: TGTGCCAGCAGCTTAGAGTTTTTAGGCGCGGAGCAGTACTTC. Residues: CASSLEFLGAEQYF.

This sequence joins TRBV11-2 and TRBJ2-5; D uncertain. The CDR3 runs to 15 residues. Germline V gives CDR1 SGHAT, CDR2 FQNNGV. Trimming removed 2 bases at V and 4 bases at J, with 14 bases between. The CDR3: CASSLRAFVGETQYF. The CDR3 DNA is TGTGCCAGCAGCTTACGGGCCTTCGTAGGAGAGACCCAGTACTTC.

The V call is TRBV7-9, the J call TRBJ2-3, with 11 bases identical to TRBD1. The germline gives CDR1 SEHNR, CDR2 FQNEAQ (reference sequence). This CDR3 is built from 15 residues. The V and J ends lost 5 bases and 4 bases, in that order; junction bases with no gene match: 5. The CDR3 protein is CASSRTGGTADTQYF. The DNA of the CDR3 is TGTGCCAGCAGCCGGACAGGGGGCACGGCAGATACGCAGTATTTT.

The chain uses TRBV19 and TRBJ1-4; 7 bases are shared with TRBD1. The J segment lost 6 bases and the V segment lost 6 bases, leaving 4 bases of the junction unmatched. Per germline, CDR1 LNHDA and CDR2 SQIVND (reference sequence). The CDR3 covers 13 residues. This CDR3 is CASRQGLDEKLFF. The CDR3 region has the DNA TGTGCCAGTAGACAGGGGTTGGATGAAAAACTGTTTTTT.

The J gene is TRBJ2-1, the V gene TRBV7-9; 10 bases match TRBD2. Trimming took 2 bases from V and 6 from J; bases not matched to a gene: 4. The germline V gene has CDR1 SEHNR and CDR2 FQNEAQ (reference sequence). This CDR3 is 15 amino acids long. The CDR3 DNA is TGTGCCAGCAGCTTATGGACTAGCGGCTCCAATGAGCAGTTCTTC. Amino acids: CASSLWTSGSNEQFF.

V usage is TRBV29-1 and J usage is TRBJ2-1; 8 positions agree with TRBD2. The CDR3 has 14 amino acids. Germline trimming cut 6 bases from V and 0 bases from J; bases unmatched to any gene: 4. Germline V CDR1 and CDR2: SQVTM, ANQGSEA. CDR3 DNA sequence: TGCAGCGTACTGAGCGGGAGCTCCTACAATGAGCAGTTCTTC. Its protein is CSVLSGSSYNEQFF.

This clone was picked up a small number of times. The J gene is TRBJ1-2, the V gene TRBV7-8, with TRBD1 matching 7 bases. This CDR3 contains 15 residues. Trimming removed 5 bases from V and 4 bases from J; junction bases left unmatched: 10. The germline gives CDR1 SGHVS, CDR2 FQNEAQ. Here the CDR3 reads CASSLTTGLAYGYTF. For the CDR3, the DNA is TGTGCCAGCAGCCTAACGACAGGGTTGGCCTATGGCTACACCTTC.

The rearrangement uses TRBV19 and TRBJ2-3; D unclear. Trimming removed 6 bases at V and 0 bases at J, with 10 bases between. The V gene's germline CDR1 is LNHDA and CDR2 SQIVND (reference sequence). This CDR3 has 14 amino acids. CDR3 coding DNA: TGTGCCAGTAGCGGGTGGGGTAGCACAGATACGCAGTATTTT. It codes for CASSGWGSTDTQYF.

The CDR3 nucleotides read TGTGCCAGCAGCTTCAATGGAAACACCATATATTTT. Translation: CASSFNGNTIYF. The chain combines TRBV7-8 with TRBJ1-3; D call uncertain. Germline V gives CDR1 SGHVS, CDR2 FQNEAQ. Trimming pared 3 bases from V and 3 bases from J, leaving 3 bases between. CDR3 length: 12 amino acids.

The chain employs TRBV11-3 and TRBJ1-1, with 8 bases that match TRBD1. There are 17 residues in the CDR3. V dropped 6 bases and J dropped 1; count of bases not matched to a gene: 13. Germline V gene data show CDR1 as SGHNT and CDR2 as YENEEA. The CDR3 bases are TGTGCCAGCAGTTCAGGGCAGGGGGCATCCCCGAACACTGAAGCTTTCTTT. Encoded protein: CASSSGQGASPNTEAFF.

The rearrangement uses TRBV29-1 and TRBJ2-1; D might be TRBD1 or TRBD2, each matching 6 bases. V was shortened by 2 bases and J by 7 bases, with 12 bases between the two germline ends. Germline V CDR1 and CDR2: SQVTM, ANQGSEA. The CDR3 covers 13 residues. DNA for the CDR3: TGCAGCGTTGAACCGGGGGCTAGGAATGAGCAGTTCTTC. Translating it yields CSVEPGARNEQFF.

The J gene is TRBJ2-7, the V gene TRBV2; D is uncertain. Germline V gives CDR1 SNHLY, CDR2 FYNNEI. The CDR3 spans 11 residues. The CDR3 DNA reads as TGTGCCAGCGGAATAGGCTACGGGCAGTACGTC. Translating it yields CASGIGYGQYV.